The sample holds a few counts of the clone carrying this TCR beta chain. Its specificity is unknown. ViraFEST expansion of antigen-specific CD4+ T cells with viral peptide pools preceded sequencing. Subsequent to 10 days of culture, CD4+ T cells were isolated. Germline-derived CDR1 and CDR2 are KGHDR and SFDVKD. The CDR3 has 13 residues. Deletions cut 3 bases from V and 7 bases from J, with 12 bases between. These data are taken from a study of vaccination effects on CD4 cells after COVID-19. Method: immunoSEQ multiplex PCR; TCRdb's copy keeps in-frame clones and lacks some. The data contain roughly 11,000 clones, around 70% of them singletons.

The TCR originated in a human donor who received a COVID-19 vaccine. The rearrangement uses TRBV24-1 and TRBJ2-7; the D gene is possibly TRBD2 (6 bases). The specimen was CD4+ T cells from PBMCs cultured with HCoV-229E spike peptides, collected before COVID-19 vaccination. The CDR3 nucleotides are TGTGCCACCAGTGATCCCGGGAGTAGGGAGCAGTACTTC. It yields the protein CATSDPGSREQYF.